This T cell receptor beta chain was captured by sequencing in a study of CD8 T cell repertoires and HIV-1 epitope variants. On the immunoSEQ platform, TCR beta CDR3s were sequenced at survey depth. Generated by immunoSEQ multiplex PCR, the TCRdb table keeps only in-frame clones and is missing some. The data show under 100,000 clones, around 75% seen once. Germline V gene lookup returns CDR1 SGHAT and CDR2 FQDESV (reference sequence). CDR3 length equals 12 residues. V gave up 7 bases and J gave up 3 bases, with 6 bases separating them. Sequenced input: uncultured baseline CD8+ T cells from peripheral blood mononuclear cells (PBMCs). The sequence derives from a male donor with HIV. The chain joins TRBV11-1 to TRBJ2-2; D gene unclear. The CDR3 protein is CASTQDTGELFF. The CDR3, as DNA: TGTGCCAGCACCCAGGACACCGGGGAGCTGTTTTTT.